The rows below give T cell receptor beta chains drawn from one sample of a study of cytotoxic CD8 clonotypes in ibrutinib-treated CLL. TCRdb's table, derived via immunoSEQ multiplex PCR, lists solely in-frame clones and lacks some. The repertoire consists of 200,000 to 250,000 clones, with 70% occurring once and the leading ten covering 5.9%. Sequenced here: PBMCs, sampled after 12 months of ibrutinib treatment. The receptors here all came from a human donor with chronic lymphocytic leukemia. Both conserved end residues are part of each CDR3. Fields, in order: J gene, clone size, D gene, V gene, CDR3 protein, CDR3 DNA. The D gene is left open where the match is weak. Expanded clones get a size class; other rows say once, few or many, or leave the size out.

j_call: TRBJ2-5; clone_size: .; d_call: .; v_call: TRBV18; cdr3_aa: CASSPYQETQYF; cdr3_nt: TGTGCCAGCTCACCTTATCAAGAGACCCAGTACTTC
j_call: TRBJ1-2; clone_size: .; d_call: .; v_call: TRBV28; cdr3_aa: CASSLNGGHLRTNYGYTF; cdr3_nt: TGTGCCAGCAGTTTAAACGGGGGACACTTACGGACTAACTATGGCTACACCTTC
j_call: TRBJ2-5; clone_size: .; d_call: .; v_call: TRBV7-2; cdr3_aa: CASSLVYLAQETQYF; cdr3_nt: TGTGCCAGCAGCTTAGTATATCTAGCCCAGGAGACCCAGTACTTC
j_call: TRBJ1-2; clone_size: .; d_call: .; v_call: TRBV28; cdr3_aa: CASRPTGRPGSGYTF; cdr3_nt: TGTGCCAGCAGGCCAACCGGACGGCCGGGGAGTGGCTACACCTTC
j_call: TRBJ1-6; clone_size: .; d_call: TRBD1; v_call: TRBV9; cdr3_aa: CASSTWRGQGDVYNSPLHF; cdr3_nt: TGTGCCAGCAGCACCTGGAGGGGACAGGGGGATGTATATAATTCACCCCTCCACTTT
j_call: TRBJ1-3; clone_size: .; d_call: .; v_call: TRBV9; cdr3_aa: CASSVQAFSGNTIYF; cdr3_nt: TGTGCCAGCAGCGTCCAGGCTTTCTCTGGAAACACCATATATTTT
j_call: TRBJ1-1; clone_size: .; d_call: .; v_call: TRBV19; cdr3_aa: CASLQGVTEAFF; cdr3_nt: TGTGCCAGTCTACAGGGTGTAACTGAAGCTTTCTTT
j_call: TRBJ1-1; clone_size: .; d_call: .; v_call: TRBV30; cdr3_aa: CAWSWRTEAFF; cdr3_nt: TGTGCCTGGAGTTGGCGCACTGAAGCTTTCTTT
j_call: TRBJ2-3; clone_size: .; d_call: .; v_call: TRBV5-1; cdr3_aa: CASSYRQGTDTQYF; cdr3_nt: TGCGCCAGCAGCTACCGACAGGGCACAGATACGCAGTATTTT
j_call: TRBJ1-1; clone_size: few; d_call: .; v_call: TRBV25-1; cdr3_aa: CASRVTGQGGAFF; cdr3_nt: TGTGCCAGCAGAGTAACAGGGCAAGGGGGGGCTTTCTTT
j_call: TRBJ1-2; clone_size: .; d_call: .; v_call: TRBV18; cdr3_aa: CASSPGALSYGYTF; cdr3_nt: TGTGCCAGCTCACCCGGGGCCCTTTCCTATGGCTACACCTTC
j_call: TRBJ1-1; clone_size: .; d_call: TRBD1; v_call: TRBV6-5; cdr3_aa: CASSQDRVEAFF; cdr3_nt: TGTGCCAGCAGCCAGGACAGGGTCGAGGCTTTCTTT
j_call: TRBJ2-5; clone_size: .; d_call: .; v_call: TRBV15; cdr3_aa: CATSRAEAGLETQYF; cdr3_nt: TGTGCCACCAGCAGAGCCGAGGCGGGTTTAGAGACCCAGTACTTC
j_call: TRBJ2-3; clone_size: .; d_call: .; v_call: TRBV9; cdr3_aa: CASSPNGGDTQYF; cdr3_nt: TGTGCCAGCAGCCCCAACGGCGGTGATACGCAGTATTTT
j_call: TRBJ2-7; clone_size: once; d_call: TRBD1; v_call: TRBV7-2; cdr3_aa: CASSGDRGNEQYF; cdr3_nt: TGTGCCAGCAGCGGTGACAGGGGCAACGAGCAGTACTTC
j_call: TRBJ2-7; clone_size: .; d_call: TRBD2; v_call: TRBV4-1; cdr3_aa: CASSQGSGSGYEQYF; cdr3_nt: TGCGCCAGCAGCCAAGGAAGCGGGAGCGGGTACGAGCAGTACTTC
j_call: TRBJ2-1; clone_size: .; d_call: TRBD2; v_call: TRBV7-2; cdr3_aa: CASSPLPSGLSYNEQFF; cdr3_nt: TGTGCCAGCAGCCCCCTCCCTAGCGGGTTATCCTACAATGAGCAGTTCTTC
j_call: TRBJ1-2; clone_size: .; d_call: .; v_call: TRBV9; cdr3_aa: CASSVAESNYGYTF; cdr3_nt: TGTGCCAGCAGCGTAGCTGAGAGTAACTATGGCTACACCTTC
j_call: TRBJ2-4; clone_size: .; d_call: TRBD1; v_call: TRBV29-1; cdr3_aa: CSVVGDRGRQNIQYF; cdr3_nt: TGCAGCGTTGTGGGGGACAGGGGGCGTCAAAACATTCAGTACTTC
j_call: TRBJ2-1; clone_size: .; d_call: .; v_call: TRBV9; cdr3_aa: CASSADWGIEQFF; cdr3_nt: TGTGCCAGCAGCGCGGACTGGGGCATTGAGCAGTTCTTC
j_call: TRBJ2-1; clone_size: .; d_call: .; v_call: TRBV15; cdr3_aa: CATSMGSHNLYNEQFF; cdr3_nt: TGTGCCACCAGCATGGGCAGCCATAATCTGTACAATGAGCAGTTCTTC
j_call: TRBJ1-1; clone_size: .; d_call: .; v_call: TRBV7-8; cdr3_aa: CASRRLEGSFPEAFF; cdr3_nt: TGTGCCAGCAGACGACTGGAGGGTAGTTTTCCTGAAGCTTTCTTT
j_call: TRBJ1-2; clone_size: .; d_call: TRBD1; v_call: TRBV27; cdr3_aa: CASSLLGQGLGYTF; cdr3_nt: TGTGCCAGCAGTTTGCTGGGACAGGGGCTTGGCTACACCTTC
j_call: TRBJ2-7; clone_size: .; d_call: TRBD1; v_call: TRBV18; cdr3_aa: CASSPPGQTYYEQYF; cdr3_nt: TGTGCCAGCTCACCTCCGGGACAGACTTACTACGAGCAGTACTTC
j_call: TRBJ1-1; clone_size: .; d_call: TRBD1; v_call: TRBV9; cdr3_aa: CASSVEAGGTEAFF; cdr3_nt: TGTGCCAGCAGCGTAGAGGCAGGGGGGACTGAAGCTTTCTTT
j_call: TRBJ1-5; clone_size: .; d_call: .; v_call: TRBV6-5; cdr3_aa: CASSEWGNQPQHF; cdr3_nt: TGTGCCAGCAGCGAATGGGGGAATCAGCCCCAGCATTTT
j_call: TRBJ1-4; clone_size: .; d_call: TRBD1; v_call: TRBV27; cdr3_aa: CASSSDRGKKLFF; cdr3_nt: TGTGCCAGCAGTTCCGACAGGGGTAAAAAACTGTTTTTT
j_call: TRBJ1-2; clone_size: .; d_call: .; v_call: TRBV6-5; cdr3_aa: CASRPHGKGYGYTF; cdr3_nt: TGTGCCAGCAGACCCCATGGGAAGGGATATGGCTACACCTTC
j_call: TRBJ2-3; clone_size: .; d_call: .; v_call: TRBV18; cdr3_aa: CASSPRPTDTQYF; cdr3_nt: TGTGCCAGCTCACCACGCCCCACAGATACGCAGTATTTT
j_call: TRBJ1-2; clone_size: few; d_call: .; v_call: TRBV18; cdr3_aa: CASSPAAANYGYTF; cdr3_nt: TGTGCCAGCTCACCCGCCGCTGCTAACTATGGCTACACCTTC
j_call: TRBJ1-5; clone_size: few; d_call: TRBD1; v_call: TRBV30; cdr3_aa: CAWNYRGQPQHF; cdr3_nt: TGTGCCTGGAACTACAGGGGTCAGCCCCAGCATTTT